Here is one TCR beta chain with its context. Per the study methods: Amplified reference gene primers provided the basis for estimating nucleated cell counts. Produced via immunoSEQ multiplex PCR; TCRdb's table is partial and in-frame only. The V and J calls and clone size come from that table; D and trimming were worked out from the DNA. This table has some 140,000 clones, roughly 85% appearing once. Germline loops: CDR1 KGHSH, CDR2 LQKENI. V lost 0 bases, J lost 1 base, and 9 bases lay in between. The CDR3 loop spans 15 amino acids. This entry comes from a study of blood T cell repertoires in COVID-19. About the study: Italy, Spain and the United States were the sources of the convalescent and acute COVID-19 samples. From T cells, B-cell-depleted T cells, or PBMCs came the material, which was cDNA or gDNA.

The receptor was isolated from a man aged 55 to 69 with acute or convalescent COVID-19. J is TRBJ1-1 and V is TRBV18, with TRBD1 as a possible D gene (6 bases). Sequencing input: peripheral blood. The CDR3 loop reads CASSPPGGANTEAFF. CDR3 nucleotides: TGTGCCAGCTCACCACCGGGGGGGGCGAACACTGAAGCTTTCTTT.